A single TCR beta chain is shown here with its context. The data originate from a study of T cells in Graves' hyperthyroidism and ophthalmopathy. The CDR3 is 14 residues long. The V segment lost 3 bases and the J segment 5 bases; nucleotides outside the gene matches: 6. Germline V gene data show CDR1 as DFQATT and CDR2 as SNEGSKA (reference sequence). TCR beta CDR3 regions were amplified from RNA transcripts. The TCR CDR3 was amplified in a first-round RT-PCR using the HTBI primer set. TCRdb fed the multiplex PCR reads into MiXCR, producing one record per CDR3 protein. The data contain fewer than 350,000 distinct CDR3 sequences, approximately 22% of them singletons.

Sequences were obtained from blood. The V gene is TRBV20-1, the J gene TRBJ2-5; 10 nucleotides match TRBD1. This receptor was obtained from a woman between 50 and 59 years old with Graves' hyperthyroidism. As DNA, the CDR3 is TGCAGTGCTAGTCCGGGACAGGGGTCGGAGACCCAGTACTTC. Its protein product is CSASPGQGSETQYF.